This T cell receptor (beta chain) was captured in a study of CD8+ T cells in alopecia areata. Study outcomes and limitations: Affected lesional scalp, above all in alopecia totalis/universalis, was more clonal than normal scalp.

The sequencing template was cDNA reverse transcribed from extracted RNA. The repertoire was sequenced with immunoSEQ multiplex PCR; TCRdb's copy has only in-frame clones and lacks some. The profile covers some 99,000 clones, with about 58% appearing a single time and about a sixth taken by the ten largest. Comment on this clone: Its antigen is undetermined.

Germline V lookup: CDR1 SGHVS, CDR2 FNYEAQ. Germline trimming cut 4 bases from V and 4 bases from J; bases unmatched to any gene: 9. This CDR3 contains 15 residues. The treatment was: oral pan-JAK inhibitor, 5-10 mg twice daily. Sample: CD8+ T cells sorted from blood, taken at week 4, from a patient treated with tofacitinib. The receptor was derived from a human donor with alopecia areata. The chain couples TRBV7-6 to TRBJ1-1, with 7 bases lining up with TRBD1. The CDR3 nucleotides are TGTGCCAGCAGCTCACAGACAGGGTTGGGCACTGAAGCTTTCTTT. This translates into CASSSQTGLGTEAFF.